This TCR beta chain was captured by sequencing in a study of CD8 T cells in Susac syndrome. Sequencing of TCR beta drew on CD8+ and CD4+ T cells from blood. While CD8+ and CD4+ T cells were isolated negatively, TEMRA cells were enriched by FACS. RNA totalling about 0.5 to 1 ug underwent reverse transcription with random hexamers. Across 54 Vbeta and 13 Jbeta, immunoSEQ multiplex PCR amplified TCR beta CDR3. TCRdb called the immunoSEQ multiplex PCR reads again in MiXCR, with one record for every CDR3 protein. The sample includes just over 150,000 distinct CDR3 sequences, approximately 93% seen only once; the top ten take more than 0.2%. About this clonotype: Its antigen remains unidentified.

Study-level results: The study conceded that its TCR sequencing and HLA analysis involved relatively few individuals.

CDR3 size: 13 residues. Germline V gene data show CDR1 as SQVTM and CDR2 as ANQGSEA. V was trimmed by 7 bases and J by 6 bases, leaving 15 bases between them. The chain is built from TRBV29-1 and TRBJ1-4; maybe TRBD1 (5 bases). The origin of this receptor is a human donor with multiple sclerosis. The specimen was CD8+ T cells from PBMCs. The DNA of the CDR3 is TGCAGCGGGTGGGGGAGGCGCGATGAAAAACTGTTTTTT. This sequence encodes CSGWGRRDEKLFF. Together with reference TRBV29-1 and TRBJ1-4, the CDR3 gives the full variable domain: SAVISQKPSRDICQRGTSLTIQCQVDSQVTMMFWYRQQPGQSLTLIATANQGSEATYESGFVIDKFPISRPNLTFSTLTVSNMSPEDSSIYLCSGWGRRDEKLFFGSGTQLSVL.